The present entry profiles one TCR beta chain with its context. Its antigen is not identified. The CDR3 totals 15 residues. The sample comes from a study of graft-versus-host responses after intestinal transplantation. Study-wide background: Recipients obtained multivisceral, liver-intestinal, or isolated intestinal transplants. General study findings and limits: Detected in recipient marrow were GvH clones, some of which were first observed in ileum or blood. Levels of circulating GvH clones at their peak were associated with early post-transplant HvG declines.

Intraepithelial plus lamina propria lymphocytes were released by processing graft tissue. TCRdb's table, derived via immunoSEQ multiplex PCR, lists solely in-frame clones and lacks some. The table lists 35,000 to 40,000 clones, roughly 90% of them singletons. The J gene is TRBJ1-3, the V gene TRBV21-1; TRBD1, as called in the table, went unchecked against the DNA. TRBV21-1 is assigned pseudogene status. The clonotype was recovered from a human patient who received an intestinal transplant, so some T cells may come from the graft donor. This specimen was ileum tissue, taken approximately 210 days after intestinal transplant. Here the CDR3 DNA reads TGTGCCAGCAGCAAAGCCCCCACAGGGGCTAACACCATATATTTT. Amino acids: CASSKAPTGANTIYF.